Listed below are T cell receptor beta chains from one sample, sequenced in a study of cytomegalovirus exposure and HLA in healthy donors. Data came from immunoSEQ multiplex PCR; TCRdb stores just in-frame clones and leaves some out. The table records about 170,000 clones, 80% to 90% of them present only once. Source material: PBMCs. Receptors were obtained from a woman in her late teens or twenties in good health and CMV-seronegative. Both conserved end residues are part of each CDR3. D genes are given only for firm matches. Size values are once, few and many counts, or a class for expanded clones, and some rows have none.

v_gene	j_gene	abundance	d_gene	CDR3aa	CDR3nt
TRBV5-6	TRBJ2-7	.	TRBD2	CASSMGLARSWGEQYF	TGTGCCAGCAGCATGGGACTAGCGCGAAGCTGGGGCGAGCAGTACTTC
TRBV29-1	TRBJ1-1	few	.	CSVERGEQAFF	TGCAGCGTTGAAAGAGGAGAACAAGCTTTCTTT
TRBV6-6	TRBJ2-2	.	.	CASSYSWFGKTGELFF	TGTGCCAGCAGTTACTCGTGGTTTGGCAAGACCGGGGAGCTGTTTTTT
TRBV7-9	TRBJ2-1	.	.	CASSLALMAKEQFF	TGTGCCAGCAGCTTAGCGCTTATGGCAAAGGAGCAGTTCTTC
TRBV11-2	TRBJ2-1	.	TRBD2	CASNERLAGGFSYNEQFF	TGTGCCAGCAACGAGAGACTAGCGGGAGGATTCTCCTACAATGAGCAGTTCTTC
TRBV27	TRBJ2-1	few	TRBD2	CASSRHGLAGAGEYNEQFF	TGTGCCAGCTCAAGACATGGACTAGCGGGAGCGGGGGAGTACAATGAGCAGTTCTTC
TRBV15	TRBJ2-2	once	.	CATSNARGTGELFF	TGTGCCACCAGCAATGCAAGGGGGACCGGGGAGCTGTTTTTT
TRBV28	TRBJ1-4	.	.	CASSFEGETNEKLFF	TGTGCCAGCAGTTTTGAAGGGGAAACTAATGAAAAACTGTTTTTT
TRBV15	TRBJ1-1	.	.	CATTPGHMNTEAFF	TGTGCCACCACCCCGGGACACATGAACACTGAAGCTTTCTTT
TRBV7-3	TRBJ2-1	.	TRBD2	CASSLRRGGLAVGEQFF	TGTGCCAGCAGCTTAAGAAGAGGCGGGCTAGCGGTAGGAGAGCAGTTCTTC
TRBV27	TRBJ2-2	few	TRBD2	CASGRGGQPNTGELFF	TGTGCCAGCGGTCGGGGGGGACAACCAAACACCGGGGAGCTGTTTTTT
TRBV14	TRBJ1-1	.	.	CASSQVSGGRGTEAFF	TGTGCCAGCAGCCAAGTCAGCGGGGGACGAGGAACTGAAGCTTTCTTT
TRBV4-1	TRBJ2-5	.	TRBD2	CASSQAGGSSQQETQYF	TGCGCCAGCAGCCAAGCTGGCGGGAGCAGCCAACAAGAGACCCAGTACTTC
TRBV7-9	TRBJ1-2	.	.	CSSSYSPTPGAYGYTF	TGTTCCAGCAGCTACTCCCCCACACCAGGGGCCTATGGCTACACCTTC
TRBV2	TRBJ2-7	.	.	CASRGRAPRDYEQYF	TGTGCCAGCAGAGGTAGGGCTCCCCGGGACTACGAGCAGTACTTC
TRBV7-9	TRBJ1-2	.	TRBD1	CASSLTRGQSDGYTF	TGTGCCAGCAGCTTAACCAGGGGGCAGTCGGATGGCTACACCTTC
TRBV19	TRBJ1-2	once	TRBD1	CAGRTTGTPFYGYTF	TGTGCCGGTAGGACGACAGGGACTCCTTTCTATGGCTACACCTTC
TRBV6-1	TRBJ1-5	.	.	CASSEGEGEGNQPQHF	TGTGCCAGCAGTGAAGGGGAGGGGGAGGGCAATCAGCCCCAGCATTTT
TRBV10-3	TRBJ2-7	.	TRBD2	CAISDGTSYEQYF	TGTGCCATCAGTGACGGGACTAGCTACGAGCAGTACTTC
TRBV4-3	TRBJ1-2	few	.	CASSQDRIASREGYTF	TGCGCCAGCAGCCAAGATCGTATAGCTTCGAGGGAAGGCTACACCTTC
TRBV4-2	TRBJ2-3	few	.	CASSQDLRGVGTDTQYF	TGTGCCAGCAGCCAAGATCTTCGGGGTGTGGGGACAGATACGCAGTATTTT
TRBV7-2	TRBJ2-6	.	TRBD1	CASSRQGSGANVLTF	TGTGCCAGCAGCCGACAGGGCTCTGGGGCCAACGTCCTGACTTTC
TRBV4-1	TRBJ2-7	.	TRBD2	CASSPPERGSHEQYF	TGCGCCAGCAGCCCCCCAGAGCGGGGTAGCCACGAGCAGTACTTC